This T cell receptor (beta chain) was observed in a study of T cells after yellow fever vaccination. CDR3 length: 14 amino acids. V lost 1 base to trimming and J lost 7 bases, with 11 bases between them. Germline-derived CDR1 and CDR2 are SGHTA and FQGNSA. This clonotype was found many times. TCRdb processed the 5' RACE reads anew with MiXCR; each CDR3 protein has one entry. The sample includes around 320,000 distinct CDR3 sequences, around 4.3% of them seen just once. The TCR was taken from a man in his late teens or twenties who received the YFV17D yellow fever vaccine. The rearrangement uses TRBV7-2 and TRBJ1-3; D gene ambiguous. Sequencing was performed on PBMCs, taken 15 days after the yellow fever booster vaccination. The CDR3 DNA sequence: TGTGCCAGCAGCTTAGTCGGGAGTCGGAACACCATATATTTT. Protein: CASSLVGSRNTIYF.